A selection of T cell receptor beta chains follows, all from one sample in a study of shared clonotypes between healthy human individuals. The table came from immunoSEQ multiplex PCR; TCRdb's copy has only in-frame clones and leaves some out. The sample records about 1 million clones, about three quarters being singletons. The sequenced material came from memory CD4+ T cells sorted from blood. These receptors originate from a man aged 18-30 years in good health. CDR3s include the opening cysteine and the closing phenylalanine or tryptophan. D genes are given only for firm matches. Only some rows state a clone size, as once, few, many or a class for expanded clones.

size	V	J	D	CDR3	DNA
.	TRBV11-3	TRBJ2-3	.	CASSDPSISTQYF	TGTGCCAGCAGCGACCCCAGCATTAGTACGCAGTATTTT
.	TRBV6-1	TRBJ1-4	.	CASSDGPTNEKLFF	TGTGCCAGCAGCGACGGTCCAACTAATGAAAAACTGTTTTTT
.	TRBV11-2	TRBJ2-7	TRBD1	CASSYDRGREQYF	TGTGCCAGCAGCTACGACAGGGGGCGTGAGCAGTACTTC
.	TRBV10-3	TRBJ2-3	TRBD1	CAISSGQGYTDTQYF	TGTGCCATCAGTTCGGGACAGGGGTACACAGATACGCAGTATTTT
.	TRBV25-1	TRBJ1-6	.	CASSDEAGAGYNSPLHF	TGTGCCAGCAGTGATGAGGCGGGGGCCGGCTATAATTCACCCCTCCACTTT
.	TRBV23-1	TRBJ2-3	.	CASSLRYGLRNTDTQYF	TGCGCCAGCAGTCTACGCTACGGTCTGAGGAACACAGATACGCAGTATTTT
.	TRBV5-1	TRBJ1-3	.	CASSLEGTAISGNTIYF	TGCGCCAGCAGCTTGGAAGGGACGGCAATCTCTGGAAACACCATATATTTT
.	TRBV4-3	TRBJ2-7	TRBD2	CASSLELAGMYEQYF	TGCGCCAGCAGCCTAGAACTAGCGGGAATGTACGAGCAGTACTTC
.	TRBV19	TRBJ1-5	TRBD1	CASRNKQGNNQPQHF	TGTGCCAGTAGGAACAAACAGGGGAACAATCAGCCCCAGCATTTT
.	TRBV29-1	TRBJ1-1	.	CSVEDVARGSEAFF	TGCAGCGTTGAAGATGTGGCCAGGGGATCTGAAGCTTTCTTT
.	TRBV5-4	TRBJ2-2	.	CASSLGYGGGETNTGELFF	TGTGCCAGCAGCTTGGGTTACGGGGGAGGCGAAACGAACACCGGGGAGCTGTTTTTT
.	TRBV5-4	TRBJ2-1	TRBD2	CASSSPGGNEQFF	TGTGCCAGCAGCTCTCCGGGGGGCAATGAGCAGTTCTTC
.	TRBV7-3	TRBJ2-3	.	CASSLGSPTDTQYF	TGTGCCAGCAGCTTGGGAAGCCCCACAGATACGCAGTATTTT
.	TRBV6-6	TRBJ2-5	.	CASSYRGQETQYF	TGTGCCAGCAGTTACAGGGGGCAAGAGACCCAGTACTTC
.	TRBV11-2	TRBJ2-5	.	CASRSNNGPHHF	TGTGCCAGCAGATCCAACAACGGCCCCCACCACTTC
few	TRBV7-2	TRBJ1-2	TRBD1	CASSLGGTGGYGYTF	TGTGCCAGCAGCTTAGGAGGGACAGGGGGCTATGGCTACACCTTC
.	TRBV7-2	TRBJ1-5	.	CASSLVGGIDQPQHF	TGTGCCAGCAGCTTAGTGGGGGGCATCGATCAGCCCCAGCATTTT
many	TRBV7-9	TRBJ2-3	.	CASSPKGPDTQYF	TGTGCCAGCAGCCCTAAGGGGCCTGATACGCAGTATTTT
.	TRBV30	TRBJ1-2	.	CAWSTPGTIENANYGYTF	TGTGCCTGGAGCACACCTGGGACAATTGAAAATGCTAACTATGGCTACACCTTC
few	TRBV9	TRBJ1-1	.	CASSQGSSRGEAFF	TGTGCCAGCAGCCAGGGTTCGAGTCGCGGTGAAGCTTTCTTT
.	TRBV18	TRBJ1-4	.	CASSPLPEATNEKLFF	TGTGCCAGCTCACCACTCCCAGAGGCAACTAATGAAAAACTGTTTTTT